This T cell receptor beta chain was identified during a study of CD8 T cells in Susac syndrome. General study findings and limits: The authors found no clonal expansion in Susac syndrome CD4+ T cell repertoires. Regarding the TCR sequencing and HLA analysis, the study admitted that a relatively small number of individuals were involved.

The CDR3 loop spans 15 amino acids. Trimming at V came to 8 bases and at J to 5 bases, leaving 10 bases not matched to a gene. Sequencing of TCR beta was undertaken in CD8+ and CD4+ T cells derived from blood. It was with random hexamers that roughly 0.45 to 1 ug RNA was reverse transcribed. Multiplex immunoSEQ PCR targeted 54 Vbeta and 13 Jbeta TCR beta segments. TCRdb redid the calling of the immunoSEQ multiplex PCR reads with MiXCR, one entry per CDR3 protein. The sample has 110,000 to 150,000 distinct CDR3 sequences, approximately 96% seen once. A remark on this clonotype: Its antigen is currently unknown.

This chain joins TRBV12-3 or TRBV12-4 and TRBJ2-3, with 10 bases lining up with TRBD1. This receptor was obtained from a human donor with Susac syndrome. The sequenced sample consisted of CD4+ T cells from PBMCs. CDR3 in amino acids: CASSLGDRGGDTQYF. The CDR3 DNA reads TGTGCCAGCTCCCTTGGGGACAGGGGCGGAGATACGCAGTATTTT.